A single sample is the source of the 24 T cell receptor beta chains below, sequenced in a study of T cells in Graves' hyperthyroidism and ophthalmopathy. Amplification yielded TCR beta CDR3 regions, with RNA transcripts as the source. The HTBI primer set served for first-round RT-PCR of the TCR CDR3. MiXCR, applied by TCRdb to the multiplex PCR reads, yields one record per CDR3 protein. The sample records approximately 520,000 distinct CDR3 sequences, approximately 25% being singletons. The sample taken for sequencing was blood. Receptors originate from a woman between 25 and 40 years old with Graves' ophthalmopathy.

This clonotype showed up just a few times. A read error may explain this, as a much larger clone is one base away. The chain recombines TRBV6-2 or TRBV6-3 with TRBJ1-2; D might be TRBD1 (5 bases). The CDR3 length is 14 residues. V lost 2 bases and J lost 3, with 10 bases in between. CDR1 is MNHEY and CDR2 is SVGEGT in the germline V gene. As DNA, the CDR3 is TGTGCCAGCAGTTACGGCAGGGTGGACTATGGCTACACCTTC. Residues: CASSYGRVDYGYTF.

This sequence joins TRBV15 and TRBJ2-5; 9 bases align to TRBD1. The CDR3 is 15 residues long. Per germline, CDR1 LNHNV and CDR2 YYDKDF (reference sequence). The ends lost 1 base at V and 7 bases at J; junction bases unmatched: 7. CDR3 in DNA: TGTGCCACCAGCAGAGGGGGGACAGGGCAAAGGACCCAGTACTTC. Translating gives CATSRGGTGQRTQYF.

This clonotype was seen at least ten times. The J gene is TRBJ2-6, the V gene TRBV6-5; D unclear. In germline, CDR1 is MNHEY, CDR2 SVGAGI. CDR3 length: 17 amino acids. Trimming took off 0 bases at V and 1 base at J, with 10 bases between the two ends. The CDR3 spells CASSYSQGPSGANVLTF. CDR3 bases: TGTGCCAGCAGTTACTCACAAGGGCCATCTGGGGCCAACGTCCTGACTTTC.

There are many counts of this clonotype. The CDR3 DNA reads as TGTGCCAGCAGTTTGGGTCTCGTGAACACTGAAGCTTTCTTT. This gives the protein CASSLGLVNTEAFF. The chain uses TRBV28 and TRBJ1-1; D is unclear. CDR1 is MDHEN and CDR2 is SYDVKM in the germline V gene. The V end was cut by 3 bases, the J end by 0 bases, with 8 bases between. This CDR3 comprises 14 residues.

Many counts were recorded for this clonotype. The CDR3 DNA sequence: TGTGCCAGCAGCTTACGGGGGGACTGGGTTCAGCCCCAGCATTTT. Translated: CASSLRGDWVQPQHF. The J gene is TRBJ1-5, the V gene TRBV7-9, with TRBD1 as a possible D gene (5 bases). The CDR3 covers 15 residues. In germline, CDR1 is SEHNR, CDR2 FQNEAQ (reference sequence). V lost 2 bases to trimming and J lost 6 bases, with 14 bases between them.

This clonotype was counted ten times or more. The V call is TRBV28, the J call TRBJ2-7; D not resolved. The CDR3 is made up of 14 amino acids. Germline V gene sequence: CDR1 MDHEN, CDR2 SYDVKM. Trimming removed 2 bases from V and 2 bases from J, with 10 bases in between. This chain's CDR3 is CASSLGVRPYEQYF. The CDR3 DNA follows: TGTGCCAGCAGTTTAGGAGTCAGACCCTACGAGCAGTACTTC.

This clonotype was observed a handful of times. For the CDR3, the DNA is TGTGCCAGTAGCGCTTGGACAGATGCCGGGGAGCTGTTTTTT. Its translation is CASSAWTDAGELFF. The chain joins TRBV19 to TRBJ2-2; weak D call: TRBD1 (6 bases). The CDR3 extends over 14 amino acids. Looked up from germline, CDR1 is LNHDA and CDR2 is SQIVND (reference sequence). Trimming cost V 6 bases and J 6 bases, with 14 bases left between them.

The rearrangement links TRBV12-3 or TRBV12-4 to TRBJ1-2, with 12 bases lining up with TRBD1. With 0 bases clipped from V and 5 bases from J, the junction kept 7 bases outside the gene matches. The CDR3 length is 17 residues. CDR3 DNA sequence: TGTGCCAGCAGTTTAGCCGCGGGACAGGGGGCTTGGTATGGCTACACCTTC. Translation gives CASSLAAGQGAWYGYTF.

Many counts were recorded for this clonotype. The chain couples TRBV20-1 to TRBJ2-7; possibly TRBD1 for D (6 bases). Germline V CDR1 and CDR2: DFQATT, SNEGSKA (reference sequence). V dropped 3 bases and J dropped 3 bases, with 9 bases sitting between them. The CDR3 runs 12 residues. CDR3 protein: CSASRDNYEQYF. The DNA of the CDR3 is TGCAGTGCTAGTCGGGACAACTACGAGCAGTACTTC.

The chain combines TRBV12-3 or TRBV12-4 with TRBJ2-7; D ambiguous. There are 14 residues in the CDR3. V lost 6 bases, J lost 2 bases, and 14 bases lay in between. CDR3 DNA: TGTGCCAGCAGCCTCCTGTCGGCCGCCTACGAGCAGTACTTC. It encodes CASSLLSAAYEQYF.

CDR3 nucleotide sequence: TGTGCCAGCAGTTTGGATCGGGCGACGGCTGGAAACACCATATATTTT. Protein product: CASSLDRATAGNTIYF. This sequence joins TRBV2 and TRBJ1-3; D gene unclear. Trimming shortened V by 5 bases and J by 2 bases, and 16 bases separated the two germline ends. This CDR3 has 16 amino acids. Germline assignment: CDR1 SNHLY and CDR2 FYNNEI.

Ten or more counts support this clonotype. CDR3 amino acids: CASSEGVRPTAGELFF. DNA of the CDR3: TGTGCCAGCAGTGAAGGTGTGCGCCCCACCGCCGGGGAGCTGTTTTTT. The chain combines TRBV6-1 with TRBJ2-2; D gene ambiguous. Trimming shortened V by 1 base and J by 6 bases, and 15 bases separated the two germline ends. Germline CDR1 reads MNHNS; CDR2 reads SASEGT. The CDR3 has 16 residues.

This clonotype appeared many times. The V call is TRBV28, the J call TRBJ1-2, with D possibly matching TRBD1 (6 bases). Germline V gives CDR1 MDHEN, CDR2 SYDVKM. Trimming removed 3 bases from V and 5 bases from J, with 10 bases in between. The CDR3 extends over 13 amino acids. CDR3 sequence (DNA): TGTGCCAGCAGTTTCAGGGGCGCGTATGGCTACACCTTC. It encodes CASSFRGAYGYTF.

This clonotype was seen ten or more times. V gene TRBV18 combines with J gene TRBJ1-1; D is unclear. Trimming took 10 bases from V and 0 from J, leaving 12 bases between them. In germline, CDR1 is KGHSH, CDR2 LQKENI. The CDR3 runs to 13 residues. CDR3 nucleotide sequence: TGTGCCACTACGGAGACCATGAACACTGAAGCTTTCTTT. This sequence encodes CATTETMNTEAFF.

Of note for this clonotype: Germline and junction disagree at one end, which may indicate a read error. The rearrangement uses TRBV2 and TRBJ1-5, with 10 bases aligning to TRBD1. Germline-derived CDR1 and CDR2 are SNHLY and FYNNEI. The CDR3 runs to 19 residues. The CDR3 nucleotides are TGTGCCAGCAGTGAATTTATAGGGGGGACAGGGGTGGCCTATCAGCCGCAGCATTTT. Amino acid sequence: CASSEFIGGTGVAYQPQHF.

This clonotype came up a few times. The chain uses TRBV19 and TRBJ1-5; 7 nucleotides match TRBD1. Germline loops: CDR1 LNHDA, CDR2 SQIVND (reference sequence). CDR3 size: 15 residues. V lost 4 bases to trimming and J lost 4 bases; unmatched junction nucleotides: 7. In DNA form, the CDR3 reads TGTGCCAGTAGTACCCGGGACAGAAATAATCAGCCCCAGCATTTT. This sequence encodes CASSTRDRNNQPQHF.

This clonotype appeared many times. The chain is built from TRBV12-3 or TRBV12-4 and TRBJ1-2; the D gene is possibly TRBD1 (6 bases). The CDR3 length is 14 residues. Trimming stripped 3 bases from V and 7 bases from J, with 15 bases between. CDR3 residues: CASSFPGASPGYTF. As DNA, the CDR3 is TGTGCCAGCAGTTTTCCGGGGGCGAGTCCTGGCTACACCTTC.

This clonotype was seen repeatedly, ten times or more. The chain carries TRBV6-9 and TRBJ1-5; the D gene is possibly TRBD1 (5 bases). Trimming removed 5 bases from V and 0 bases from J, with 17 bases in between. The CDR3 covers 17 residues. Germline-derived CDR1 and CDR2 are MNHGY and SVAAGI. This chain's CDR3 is CASSRPDRGYSNQPQHF. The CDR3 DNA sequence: TGTGCCAGCAGTCGCCCGGACCGGGGCTATAGCAATCAGCCCCAGCATTTT.

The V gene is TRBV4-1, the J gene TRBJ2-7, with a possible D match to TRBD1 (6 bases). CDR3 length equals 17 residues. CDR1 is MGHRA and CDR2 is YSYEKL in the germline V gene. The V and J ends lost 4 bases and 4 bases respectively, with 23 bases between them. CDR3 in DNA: TGCGCCAGCAGCCCAGGACAGACCCTTCCCCTGGGTTACGAGCAGTACTTC. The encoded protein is CASSPGQTLPLGYEQYF.

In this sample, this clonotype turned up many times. CDR3 coding DNA: TGTGCCAGCAGCCAAGGGTTCCCGGGACCTGGCCCCAAAGAGACCCAGTACTTC. It codes for CASSQGFPGPGPKETQYF. V and J are TRBV14 and TRBJ2-5; either TRBD1 or TRBD2 may supply D (5 bases each). The V and J ends lost 1 base and 3 bases respectively, with 21 bases between them. Germline values: CDR1 SGHDN, CDR2 FVKESK. This CDR3 contains 18 residues.

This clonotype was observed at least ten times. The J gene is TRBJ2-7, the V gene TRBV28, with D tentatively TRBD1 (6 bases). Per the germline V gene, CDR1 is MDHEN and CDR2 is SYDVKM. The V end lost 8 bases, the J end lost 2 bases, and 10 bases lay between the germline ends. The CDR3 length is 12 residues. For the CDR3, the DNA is TGTGCCAGCGGGGGCCGGGCCTACGAGCAGTACTTC. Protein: CASGGRAYEQYF.

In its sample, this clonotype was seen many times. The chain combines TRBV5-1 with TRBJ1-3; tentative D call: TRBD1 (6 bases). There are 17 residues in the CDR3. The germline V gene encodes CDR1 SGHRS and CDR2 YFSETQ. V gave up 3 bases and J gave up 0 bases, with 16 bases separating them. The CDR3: CASSSDVGHHSGNTIYF. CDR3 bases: TGCGCCAGCAGCTCGGACGTGGGACACCACTCTGGAAACACCATATATTTT.

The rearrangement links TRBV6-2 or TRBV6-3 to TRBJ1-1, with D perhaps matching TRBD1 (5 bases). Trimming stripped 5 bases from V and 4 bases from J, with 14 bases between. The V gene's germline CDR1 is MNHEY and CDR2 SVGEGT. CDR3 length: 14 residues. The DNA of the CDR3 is TGTGCCAGCAGTCTGCTTATCGACAGCACTGAAGCTTTCTTT. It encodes CASSLLIDSTEAFF.

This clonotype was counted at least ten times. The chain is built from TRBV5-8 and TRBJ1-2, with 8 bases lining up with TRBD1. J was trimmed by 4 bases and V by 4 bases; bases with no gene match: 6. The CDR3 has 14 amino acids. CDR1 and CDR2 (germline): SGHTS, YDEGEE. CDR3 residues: CASSGGQGVYGYTF. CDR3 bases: TGTGCCAGCAGCGGAGGACAGGGAGTCTATGGCTACACCTTC.